One sample yielded the 13 T cell receptor beta chains listed below, sequenced in a study of T cell repertoires in cytomegalovirus infection. TCRdb used MiXCR to reprocess the reads, holding one entry per CDR3 protein. This table holds 450,000 to 600,000 distinct CDR3 sequences, over 9% found once. Sequencing input: PBMCs. Every receptor here comes from a human donor in good health (CMV status not recorded). Some clones in this sample may be carry-over from other donors' samples.

The chain joins TRBV5-1 to TRBJ2-7, with D possibly TRBD2 on 6 matching bases. CDR3 length equals 16 residues. The germline V and J ends were trimmed by 7 bases and 0 bases, with 20 bases remaining between them. Germline loops: CDR1 SGHRS, CDR2 YFSETQ. CDR3 protein: CASQLKSGDDSYEQYF. In DNA form, the CDR3 reads TGCGCCAGCCAGCTTAAATCGGGGGACGACTCCTACGAGCAGTACTTC.

This clonotype was counted ten times or more. The CDR3 loop is CASSPRWATGAASGANVLTF. As DNA, the CDR3 is TGTGCCAGCAGCCCACGGTGGGCCACAGGGGCAGCCTCTGGGGCCAACGTCCTGACTTTC. J is TRBJ2-6 and V is TRBV7-3; 7 nucleotides line up with TRBD1. V gave up 5 bases and J gave up 0 bases; unmatched junction bases: 16. The CDR3 loop spans 20 amino acids. Per the germline V gene, CDR1 is SGHTA and CDR2 is FQGTGA.

The chain recombines TRBV5-5 with TRBJ1-3, with 11 bases fitting TRBD1. The CDR3 spans 16 residues. Germline V gene lookup returns CDR1 SGHKS and CDR2 YYEKEE (reference sequence). Unmatched junction bases numbered 3, after V lost 4 bases and J lost 0 bases. CDR3: CASSKGQGASGNTIYF. DNA of the CDR3: TGTGCCAGCAGCAAAGGACAGGGGGCCTCTGGAAACACCATATATTTT.

This clonotype was found many times. The chain is built from TRBV14 and TRBJ2-7; 9 nucleotides match TRBD1. CDR1 is SGHDN and CDR2 is FVKESK in the germline V gene. CDR3 length equals 15 residues. V trimming: 4 bases; J trimming: 5 bases; junction bases outside the gene matches: 9. The CDR3 region is CASSPRDRVLDEQYF. The CDR3 DNA sequence: TGTGCCAGCAGCCCCCGGGACAGGGTTTTGGACGAGCAGTACTTC.

This clonotype was found many times. V and J are TRBV7-8 and TRBJ2-3; D possibly corresponds to TRBD1 (5 bases). Germline CDR1 SGHVS, CDR2 FQNEAQ. V was pared by 4 bases and J by 0 bases, with 14 bases between. This CDR3 spans 16 amino acids. The CDR3 DNA is TGTGCCAGCAGCTATAGAGGACAACCTAGCACAGATACGCAGTATTTT. Protein sequence: CASSYRGQPSTDTQYF.

Concerning this clonotype itself: This clone may be a read error of a much larger clone one base away. V gene TRBV15 combines with J gene TRBJ1-4, with TRBD1 identical over 11 bases. Germline V gene data show CDR1 as LNHNV and CDR2 as YYDKDF (reference sequence). The CDR3 covers 14 residues. The CDR3 coding sequence is TGTGCCAACAGCAAGGACAGGGGGCTCTTCAAACTGTTTTTT. This translates into CANSKDRGLFKLFF.

This clonotype was seen many times. This chain links TRBV7-2 with TRBJ2-5; no definite D call. Germline lookup yields CDR1 SGHTA and CDR2 FQGNSA. The length of the CDR3 is 12 residues. Trimming shortened V by 1 base and J by 5 bases, and 5 bases separated the two germline ends. In nucleotides, the CDR3 is TGTGCCAGCAGCTTAGAGTTGGAGACCCAGTACTTC. Translating it yields CASSLELETQYF.

This clonotype was seen a handful of times. Without the conserved terminal phenylalanine or tryptophan, this CDR3 likely stems from a read error. The limits of the CDR3 on the DNA are not certain, so only TCRdb's listed CDR3 is given. This chain links TRBV29-1 with TRBJ2-1; the DNA was not compared with TRBD1, the D call given in the table. The CDR3 length is 11 residues, termini included. Germline V CDR1 and CDR2: SQVTM, ANQGSEA. The CDR3 protein is CSVEDLRDNGV.

This clonotype has a count of ten or more. The chain joins TRBV4-1 to TRBJ2-3, with D maybe TRBD2 (6 bases). The V gene's germline CDR1 is MGHRA and CDR2 YSYEKL. V lost 1 base and J 0 bases, leaving 11 bases between the germline ends. This CDR3 has 16 amino acids. The CDR3 bases are TGCGCCAGCAGCCAAGTGCTTAGCGGTAGCACAGATACGCAGTATTTT. Translation gives CASSQVLSGSTDTQYF.

This clonotype occurred many times. V and J are TRBV27 and TRBJ1-3, with D uncertain. Trimming pared 7 bases from V and 0 bases from J, leaving 4 bases between. Germline V CDR1 and CDR2: MNHEY, SMNVEV (reference sequence). The CDR3 loop spans 12 amino acids. This CDR3 is CASTDSGNTIYF. The CDR3 region has the DNA TGTGCCAGCACTGACTCTGGAAACACCATATATTTT.

In this sample, this clonotype turned up a few times. CDR3 protein: CASSPREGRTEAFF. In DNA, the CDR3 is TGTGCCAGCAGCCCCAGAGAGGGGAGGACTGAAGCTTTCTTT. The chain couples TRBV3-1 to TRBJ1-1, with a tentative D call TRBD1 (5 bases). V was shortened by 4 bases and J by 5 bases, with 14 bases between the two germline ends. This CDR3 spans 14 amino acids. Germline lookup yields CDR1 LGHDT and CDR2 YNNKEL (reference sequence). The whole variable domain, filled in from reference TRBV3-1 and TRBJ1-1, reads DTAVSQTPKYLVTQMGNDKSIKCEQNLGHDTMYWYKQDSKKFLKIMFSYNNKELIINETVPNRFSPKSPDKAHLNLHINSLELGDSAVYFCASSPREGRTEAFFGQGTRLTVV.

This clonotype was counted ten times or more. The V gene is TRBV11-3, the J gene TRBJ2-5; 8 bases align to TRBD2. The CDR3 is 19 amino acids. In germline, CDR1 is SGHNT, CDR2 YENEEA. V lost 1 base, J lost 0 bases, and 13 bases stayed unmatched. The CDR3 is CASSLGLLAGSNHQETQYF. The CDR3 DNA reads TGTGCCAGCAGCTTAGGACTCCTAGCGGGTTCGAACCACCAAGAGACCCAGTACTTC.

The chain employs TRBV15 and TRBJ1-1; no definite D call. V lost 5 bases and J 5 bases, leaving 12 bases between the germline ends. CDR3 length: 13 residues. Germline V CDR1 and CDR2: LNHNV, YYDKDF (reference sequence). CDR3 residues: CATSENPRTEAFF. CDR3 coding DNA: TGTGCCACCAGCGAGAATCCTAGGACTGAAGCTTTCTTT.